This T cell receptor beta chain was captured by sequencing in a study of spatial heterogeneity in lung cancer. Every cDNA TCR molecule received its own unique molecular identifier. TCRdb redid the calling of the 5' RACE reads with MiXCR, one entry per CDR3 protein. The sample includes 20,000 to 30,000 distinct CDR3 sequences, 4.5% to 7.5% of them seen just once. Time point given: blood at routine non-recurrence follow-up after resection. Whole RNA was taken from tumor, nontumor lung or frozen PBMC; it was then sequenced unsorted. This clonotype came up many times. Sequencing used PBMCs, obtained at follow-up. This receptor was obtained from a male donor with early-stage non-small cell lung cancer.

The CDR3 sequence is CSALVRNTEAFF. The CDR3 DNA follows: TGCAGTGCTTTAGTCAGGAACACTGAAGCTTTCTTT. The rearrangement uses TRBV20-1 and TRBJ1-1; D call uncertain. The V gene's germline CDR1 is DFQATT and CDR2 SNEGSKA (reference sequence). V was shortened by 5 bases and J by 1 base, with 8 bases between the two germline ends. This CDR3 comprises 12 residues.